These T cell receptor beta chains were read from a single sample in a study of blood T cell repertoires in COVID-19. Using immunoSEQ multiplex PCR, the repertoire was profiled, and TCRdb retains in-frame clones only, with some absent. The profile shows about 320,000 clones, 89% of them singletons. Sequencing was carried out using peripheral blood. The source of these receptors is a man younger than 35 who had recovered from COVID-19. The conserved cysteine and the conserved F or W are not part of the CDR3 here. The order of the fields is J gene, V gene, CDR3 protein.

J gene: TRBJ1-2; V gene: TRBV11-1; CDR3 protein: ASSLASTEDGYT
J gene: TRBJ1-1; V gene: TRBV5-1; CDR3 protein: ASSPGGVNTEAF
J gene: TRBJ2-2; V gene: TRBV19; CDR3 protein: ASSAFSSGTGELF
J gene: TRBJ2-7; V gene: TRBV9; CDR3 protein: ASSPPDRGYEQY
J gene: TRBJ2-2; V gene: TRBV4-1; CDR3 protein: ASSLGLAGGTGELF
J gene: TRBJ2-2; V gene: TRBV5-5; CDR3 protein: ASSFRDSTGELF
J gene: TRBJ2-5; V gene: TRBV5-4; CDR3 protein: ASSLGGAGRPGTQY
J gene: TRBJ2-3; V gene: TRBV25-1; CDR3 protein: ASSVTGYTDTQY
J gene: TRBJ1-1; V gene: TRBV28; CDR3 protein: ASSLQNTEAF
J gene: TRBJ2-2; V gene: TRBV9; CDR3 protein: ASSPWGGLPFTGELF
J gene: TRBJ1-1; V gene: TRBV15; CDR3 protein: ATSVVHMGQLTGTEAF
J gene: TRBJ1-5; V gene: TRBV7-2; CDR3 protein: ASSRELPFSNQPQH
J gene: TRBJ1-2; V gene: TRBV19; CDR3 protein: ASSIVPGSTRYT
J gene: TRBJ2-2; V gene: TRBV9; CDR3 protein: ASSVEGTGELF
J gene: TRBJ2-1; V gene: TRBV7-2; CDR3 protein: ASSSPGGAYNEQF
J gene: TRBJ1-2; V gene: TRBV15; CDR3 protein: ATSSSKGYT
J gene: TRBJ1-1; V gene: TRBV30; CDR3 protein: AWSVFGTGRTEAF
J gene: TRBJ2-1; V gene: TRBV19; CDR3 protein: ASSIPLAGGYNEQF
J gene: TRBJ1-5; V gene: TRBV6-2/TRBV6-3; CDR3 protein: ASSTTGWSNQPQH
J gene: TRBJ2-7; V gene: TRBV7-9; CDR3 protein: ASSSTGTDPYEQY
J gene: TRBJ2-7; V gene: TRBV6-5; CDR3 protein: ASSITIVAAREQY
J gene: TRBJ1-5; V gene: TRBV6-1; CDR3 protein: ASSEKRDRGTNQPQH